The sample holds a few counts of the clone carrying this TCR beta chain. Every donor provided 9.5 to 10 milliliters of peripheral blood. This specimen belongs to a study of blood T cells in healthy people across ages. Then a second PCR, running roughly 6 to 12 cycles, was carried out with a sample-barcoded 5' primer and a J-beta primer mix. TCRdb called the 5' RACE reads again in MiXCR, with one record for every CDR3 protein. The table has approximately 1,000,000 distinct CDR3 sequences, 40% to 55% seen once. Germline CDR1 is MNHNS and CDR2 is SASEGT. The CDR3 is made up of 12 amino acids. V gave up 6 bases and J gave up 6 bases; unmatched junction bases: 5.

The V call is TRBV6-1, the J call TRBJ2-7; TRBD1 aligns across 7 bases. The sample was blood. The receptor was isolated from a woman in her fifties or sixties in good health. CDR3 in DNA: TGTGCCAGCAGAACACAGGGGCGCGAGCAGTACTTC. The encoded protein is CASRTQGREQYF.